What follows describes a single TCR beta chain. Its cognate antigen is unknown. This entry belongs to a study of T cell responses to AZD1222 COVID-19 vaccine. The study, taken as a whole, reports: Mapped onto spike, vaccine-associated CD4 TCRs spanned it and were dominant at 160-218 and 743-854. Baseline seropositivity characterized only 5 or 6 AZD1222 recipients. The sample set comprised mostly white British donors with more females, and clonal diversity was possibly underestimated.

Profiled with immunoSEQ multiplex PCR; TCRdb holds only in-frame clones, not every one. The table records under 200,000 clones, about 92% of them present only once. Per the germline V gene, CDR1 is SGHDT and CDR2 is YYEEEE. V lost 4 bases, J lost 1 base, and 11 bases lay in between. The CDR3 totals 14 residues. The receptor's source is an adult in good health. The chain couples TRBV5-6 to TRBJ2-5, with unresolved D. The material sequenced was peripheral blood, taken on day 0 of AZD1222 vaccination. CDR3 DNA: TGTGCCAGCAGCGCCACCGACCTCCAAGAGACCCAGTACTTC. This sequence encodes CASSATDLQETQYF.